The clone carrying this T cell receptor beta chain came up many times. Antigen: not known. The trim removed 5 bases at V and 3 bases at J, leaving 3 bases unmatched. Per germline, CDR1 MNHEY and CDR2 SMNVEV (reference sequence). CDR3 length: 14 residues. In TCRdb, the RT-PCR reads were re-called with MiXCR into one record per CDR3 protein. This table has approximately 530,000 distinct CDR3 sequences, roughly 7.9% appearing once. This specimen belongs to a study of response to subunit inactivated influenza vaccine. Notes on the study in general: That few new T cells are recruited by each seasonal influenza vaccination was the authors' suggestion.

The receptor comes from a man between 50 and 69 years old who received an inactivated influenza vaccine. The rearrangement joins TRBV27 to TRBJ2-7; 11 nucleotides agree with TRBD2. The source was PBMCs from blood, collected around 25 months after vaccination. CDR3 bases: TGTGCCAGCAGTGCCCTAGCGGGAGGCTACGAGCAGTACTTC. It specifies CASSALAGGYEQYF.